Listed below are T cell receptor beta chains from one sample, sequenced in a study of glioma-infiltrating T cells. TCRdb independently ran MiXCR on the multiplex PCR reads; one entry per CDR3 protein. The table lists around 100,000 distinct CDR3 sequences, about 30% of them singletons, with 44% in the top ten. The sequenced material came from glioma tissue, nonneoplastic brain tissue, or PBMCs (not recorded which). These receptors all stem from a human donor with low-grade glioma or glioblastoma, undergoing nonglioma brain surgery, or in good health (not recorded which). Each CDR3 is given with its conserved first and last residue. D genes are given only for firm matches. Expanded clones get a size class; other rows say once, few or many, or leave the size out.

J,size,D,V,DNA,CDR3
TRBJ2-7,many,TRBD1,TRBV20-1,TGCAGTGTAGGGGGCTTGGGCGAGCAGTACTTC,CSVGGLGEQYF
TRBJ2-5,many,NA,TRBV6-1,TGTGCCAGCAGGGCCGGAGGGCAAGAGACCCAGTACTTC,CASRAGGQETQYF
TRBJ2-1,many,NA,TRBV20-1,TGCAGTCCCTCCCAAGGGGGGCCCAATGAGCAGTTCTTC,CSPSQGGPNEQFF
TRBJ2-7,many,TRBD1,TRBV25-1,TGTGCCAGCAGTTTATCCGGGACAGGGGGCGAGCAGTACTTC,CASSLSGTGGEQYF
TRBJ2-7,NA,TRBD2,TRBV7-9,TGTGCCAGCAGCTTGATCCTTAGCGGGGGGTCCACCTACGAGCAGTACTTC,CASSLILSGGSTYEQYF
TRBJ1-1,NA,TRBD1,TRBV18,TGTGCCAGCTCACCCTTGCCACAGGGGGCTGAGGGTGAAGCTTTCTTT,CASSPLPQGAEGEAFF
TRBJ1-2,NA,TRBD1,TRBV5-4,TGTGCCAGCAGCTCAAGGACAGGCTCGAGAGGCTACACCTTC,CASSSRTGSRGYTF
TRBJ2-5,many,TRBD2,TRBV20-1,TGCAGTGCTATGACTAGCCCGGGAGAGACCCAGTACTTC,CSAMTSPGETQYF
TRBJ2-1,NA,NA,TRBV28,TGTGCCAGCAGCCATGCAGCCGTATCCCATTACAATGAGCAGCTCTTC,CASSHAAVSHYNEQLF
TRBJ2-3,NA,NA,TRBV27,TGTGCCAGCAGTTTATCGGCTAGCGGCACAGATACGCAGTATTTT,CASSLSASGTDTQYF
TRBJ2-1,NA,NA,TRBV3-1,TGTGCCAGCAGCCAAGCGGGGGACAATGAGCAGTTCTTC,CASSQAGDNEQFF
TRBJ1-3,NA,TRBD1,TRBV30,TGTGCCGGAAACAGGGGGTTCTCTGGAAACACCATATATTTT,CAGNRGFSGNTIYF
TRBJ2-4,many,NA,TRBV7-2,TGTGCCAGCAGCCAATCCCCGGACAGAGCCAAAAACATTCAGTACTTC,CASSQSPDRAKNIQYF
TRBJ1-5,many,NA,TRBV6-1,TGTGCCAGCAGGCCCAGGGGCGGGAATCAGCCCCAGCATTTT,CASRPRGGNQPQHF